This T cell receptor beta chain comes out of a study of a mutant IDH1 vaccine in newly diagnosed glioma. At the level of the study: There were eight vaccinations for patients, given in weeks 1, 3, 5, 7, 11, 15, 19 and 23. Vaccination was launched 4-6 weeks after radiotherapy alone, or with temozolomide cycles.

The protocol was immunoSEQ multiplex PCR, while the TCRdb copy is restricted to in-frame clones and leaves out a portion. The sample has around 76,000 clones, 85% to 90% seen once. To note about this clone: Its antigen is not known.

Germline V gives CDR1 MDHEN, CDR2 SYDVKM. This CDR3 is 13 amino acids long. V was pared by 5 bases and J by 2 bases, with 9 bases between. Time point denoted: week 23, last vaccination. In the vaccine, a single dose held 300 ug of the mutant IDH1 20-mer peptide, along with topical imiquimod. The chain joins TRBV28 to TRBJ2-5; tentatively, D is TRBD1 (5 bases). The source material was PBMCs, sampled from a glioma patient whose treatment included an IDH1 peptide vaccine. The receptor was derived from a woman aged 50 to 60 with glioma. CDR3 amino acids: CASSGHTQETQYF. DNA for the CDR3: TGTGCCAGCAGTGGACACACACAAGAGACCCAGTACTTC.